This T cell receptor (beta chain) derives from a study of vaccination and CD4 T cells after COVID-19. CDR3 length equals 15 residues. V was cut by 2 bases and J by 0 bases, with 10 bases left in between. Germline V gives CDR1 SGHTS, CDR2 YDEGEE. The sample holds a few counts of this clonotype. Antigen specificity is unknown. Specified treatment: approximately 9-day PBMC culture with coronavirus spike peptide pools or control peptides (ViraFEST assay). Investigators isolated CD4+ T cells by negative selection after roughly 10 days of culture. The Oncomine TCR Beta short-read assay sequenced DNA from cultured CD4+ T cells. Using its own MiXCR run on the PCR reads, TCRdb lists one record per CDR3 protein. The data show about 12,000 distinct CDR3 sequences, with roughly 32% seen just once and approximately 16% held by the top ten.

Specimen: cultured CD4+ T cells from blood. The sequence was collected from a human donor with COVID-19. V gene TRBV5-8 combines with J gene TRBJ2-3; D gene uncertain. The CDR3 DNA follows: TGTGCCAGCAGCTTAGACGGACCAAGCACAGATACGCAGTATTTT. Its translation: CASSLDGPSTDTQYF.